The 30 T cell receptor beta chains below come from one sample, sequenced in a study of early T cells in non-severe SARS-CoV-2 infection. TCRdb fed the 5' RACE reads into MiXCR, producing one record per CDR3 protein. The sample consists of fewer than 65,000 distinct CDR3 sequences, around 10% of them appearing once. Sequencing used whole blood, obtained at baseline. These receptors came from an adult who was a healthcare worker with PCR-confirmed SARS-CoV-2 infection or an uninfected control (not recorded which).

This clonotype was seen repeatedly, ten times or more. The CDR3 DNA follows: TGTGCCAGCAGCTCCCCTCCCCCAGGGGGCAGAAACAATGAGCAGTTCTTC. It codes for CASSSPPPGGRNNEQFF. V is TRBV11-2 and J is TRBJ2-1; 8 bases agree with TRBD1. Germline V gene sequence: CDR1 SGHAT, CDR2 FQNNGV. CDR3 length: 17 residues. V trimming: 4 bases; J trimming: 5 bases; junction bases outside the gene matches: 13.

This clonotype appeared a few times. The gene calls are TRBV29-1 and TRBJ2-7; 8 bases match TRBD2. Germline CDR1 is SQVTM and CDR2 is ANQGSEA. Unmatched junction bases numbered 7, after V lost 2 bases and J lost 7 bases. The CDR3 sequence is 13 residues long. CDR3 region: CSVERAGAREQYF. The CDR3 region has the DNA TGCAGCGTTGAACGAGCGGGAGCGCGGGAGCAGTACTTC.

The V and J genes are TRBV7-2 and TRBJ2-7, with D perhaps TRBD1 (6 bases). Looked up from germline, CDR1 is SGHTA and CDR2 is FQGNSA. The V end lost 3 bases, the J end lost 7 bases, and 19 bases lay between the germline ends. This CDR3 has 15 amino acids. In DNA, the CDR3 is TGTGCCAGCAGCTTGAGGCCGCTTCGGGACAAGGAGCAGTACTTC. Translated: CASSLRPLRDKEQYF.

This chain uses TRBV27 with TRBJ2-7; no firm D call. CDR1 is MNHEY and CDR2 is SMNVEV in the germline V gene (reference sequence). The V and J ends lost 2 bases and 4 bases respectively, with 6 bases between them. The CDR3 is 12 amino acids. The CDR3: CASSLPGYEQYF. The CDR3 DNA sequence: TGTGCCAGCAGTTTACCAGGTTACGAGCAGTACTTC.

This clonotype was seen a handful of times. The V and J genes are TRBV29-1 and TRBJ1-2, with D possibly matching TRBD1 (5 bases). Germline CDR1 and CDR2: SQVTM and ANQGSEA. The CDR3 is 13 amino acids. The V end lost 5 bases, the J end lost 6 bases, and 16 bases lay between the germline ends. The CDR3 spells CSVSEARGDGYTF. The CDR3 region has the DNA TGCAGCGTTTCGGAGGCAAGAGGGGATGGCTACACCTTC. Full variable domain (outside the CDR3, taken from reference TRBV29-1 and TRBJ1-2): SAVISQKPSRDICQRGTSLTIQCQVDSQVTMMFWYRQQPGQSLTLIATANQGSEATYESGFVIDKFPISRPNLTFSTLTVSNMSPEDSSIYLCSVSEARGDGYTFGSGTRLTVV.

This clonotype showed up many times. CDR3 amino acids: CASSFRGGDEQYF. For the CDR3, the DNA is TGTGCCAGCAGCTTTCGGGGAGGGGACGAGCAGTACTTC. V gene TRBV7-3 combines with J gene TRBJ2-7; 7 bases are shared with TRBD2. The junction had 4 bases not matched to a gene; V was cut back by 3 bases and J by 5 bases. This CDR3 contains 13 residues. CDR1 and CDR2 (germline): SGHTA, FQGTGA.

This chain links TRBV19 with TRBJ1-2, with D possibly matching TRBD1 (6 bases). The germline V and J ends were trimmed by 8 bases and 4 bases, with 11 bases remaining between them. This CDR3 contains 12 residues. From germline, CDR1 is LNHDA and CDR2 SQIVND (reference sequence). CDR3 DNA sequence: TGTGCCAGTCGGACAGCTTCCTATGGCTACACCTTC. It codes for CASRTASYGYTF.

This clonotype was seen only a few times. The chain links TRBV6-5 to TRBJ1-5, with TRBD1 as a possible D gene (5 bases). The V end lost 6 bases, the J end lost 0 bases, and 12 bases lay between the germline ends. CDR3 length: 15 residues. Germline V gene data show CDR1 as MNHEY and CDR2 as SVGAGI. The CDR3 region is CASRGDGDSNQPQHF. The CDR3 DNA reads as TGTGCCAGCAGGGGGGACGGTGATAGCAATCAGCCCCAGCATTTT.

This clonotype was picked up many times. The chain couples TRBV5-4 to TRBJ1-1; maybe TRBD1 (6 bases). Germline V lookup: CDR1 SGHNT, CDR2 YYREEE (reference sequence). V lost 6 bases and J lost 0, with 15 bases in between. The CDR3 runs to 15 residues. In DNA, the CDR3 is TGTGCCAGCAATGAGTTCGGACAGCTGAACACTGAAGCTTTCTTT. Protein sequence: CASNEFGQLNTEAFF.

The chain combines TRBV5-1 with TRBJ1-3; possible D gene TRBD1, 6 bases. Trimming removed 4 bases at V and 4 bases at J, with 18 bases between. Germline V gene sequence: CDR1 SGHRS, CDR2 YFSETQ. CDR3 length: 16 amino acids. DNA for the CDR3: TGCGCCAGCAGCCCTTTGGGGGGGGCCGGAGGAAACACCATATATTTT. Translation: CASSPLGGAGGNTIYF. The full variable domain, rest sourced from reference TRBV5-1 and TRBJ1-3, is KAGVTQTPRYLIKTRGQQVTLSCSPISGHRSVSWYQQTPGQGLQFLFEYFSETQRNKGNFPGRFSGRQFSNSRSEMNVSTLELGDSALYLCASSPLGGAGGNTIYFGEGSWLTVV.

This clonotype was observed at least ten times. J is TRBJ1-2 and V is TRBV18; D remains ambiguous. Germline CDR1 KGHSH, CDR2 LQKENI. V lost 2 bases and J 0 bases, leaving 1 base between the germline ends. This CDR3 comprises 12 residues. The chain's CDR3 is CASSPANYGYTF. CDR3 coding DNA: TGTGCCAGCTCACCAGCTAACTATGGCTACACCTTC.

This clonotype was recorded a few times. CDR3 region: CASSFAETQYF. CDR3 DNA: TGTGCCAGCAGCTTTGCAGAGACCCAGTACTTC. The chain recombines TRBV7-9 with TRBJ2-5; no clear D gene. The CDR3 spans 11 residues. From germline, CDR1 is SEHNR and CDR2 FQNEAQ (reference sequence). Deletions cut 3 bases from V and 4 bases from J, with 3 bases between.

The chain carries TRBV7-9 and TRBJ2-5; TRBD2 matches 7 bases. Germline V CDR1 and CDR2: SEHNR, FQNEAQ (reference sequence). This CDR3 contains 15 residues. Unmatched junction bases numbered 8, after V lost 2 bases and J lost 5 bases. The CDR3 nucleotides read TGTGCCAGCAGCTTACTCCAAGCGGGAAGTGAGACCCAGTACTTC. It translates to CASSLLQAGSETQYF.

A remark on this clonotype: Mismatch with germline at one junction end may stem from a read error. This chain links TRBV7-7 with TRBJ2-3; 9 bases are shared with TRBD2. The CDR3 has 15 amino acids. CDR1 SSHAT and CDR2 FNYEAQ come from the germline V gene (reference sequence). The CDR3 reads CASSLSGGSTDTQYF. Here the CDR3 DNA reads TGTGCTAGCAGCCTCAGCGGGGGGAGCACAGATACGCAGTATTTT.

This clonotype was counted many times. The genes are TRBV7-8 and TRBJ2-7; D not certain. Germline V gene sequence: CDR1 SGHVS, CDR2 FQNEAQ. The germline V and J ends were trimmed by 0 bases and 6 bases, with 12 bases remaining between them. The CDR3 has 14 residues. CDR3 nucleotides: TGTGCCAGCAGCTTAGCGCTCGGAGCGTTCGAGCAGTACTTC. It codes for CASSLALGAFEQYF.

This clonotype has more than one count but fewer than ten. The chain joins TRBV7-9 to TRBJ2-1, with D perhaps TRBD2 (6 bases). Trimming left V 4 bases short and J 7 bases short, with 11 bases between. Per germline, CDR1 SEHNR and CDR2 FQNEAQ (reference sequence). The CDR3 sequence is 13 residues long. CDR3 in amino acids: CASSSRRVNEQFF. The CDR3, as DNA: TGTGCCAGCAGCTCCCGGAGGGTAAATGAGCAGTTCTTC.

The chain employs TRBV10-3 and TRBJ1-1, with 9 bases identical to TRBD1. Germline V CDR1 and CDR2: ENHRY, SYGVKD. The trim removed 6 bases at V and 3 bases at J, leaving 2 bases unmatched. The CDR3 has 13 amino acids. The CDR3 spells CAISDRGYTEAFF. The CDR3 DNA is TGTGCCATCAGCGACAGGGGGTACACTGAAGCTTTCTTT.

This clonotype was picked up a small number of times. V gene TRBV5-1 combines with J gene TRBJ2-3; 14 bases are shared with TRBD2. Per the germline V gene, CDR1 is SGHRS and CDR2 is YFSETQ. J was trimmed by 1 base and V by 4 bases; bases with no gene match: 8. The CDR3 sequence is 18 residues long. The DNA for the CDR3 is TGCGCCAGCAGCGCCGGGACTAGCGGGAGCTGGGGCACAGATACGCAGTATTTT. Translating gives CASSAGTSGSWGTDTQYF.

This clonotype came up a few times. J is TRBJ1-6 and V is TRBV10-3; D remains ambiguous. This CDR3 has 17 residues. Trimming shortened V by 0 bases and J by 0 bases, and 9 bases separated the two germline ends. Germline assignment: CDR1 ENHRY and CDR2 SYGVKD. CDR3 nucleotides: TGTGCCATCAGTGAGTCTTGGGAGAGCTCCTATAATTCACCCCTCCACTTT. It yields the protein CAISESWESSYNSPLHF.

This clonotype was picked up a small number of times. The V gene is TRBV27, the J gene TRBJ1-1, with TRBD1 matching over 11 bases. The CDR3 consists of 18 residues. V trimming: 5 bases; J trimming: 1 base; junction bases outside the gene matches: 12. Germline V gene lookup returns CDR1 MNHEY and CDR2 SMNVEV (reference sequence). CDR3 sequence: CASSPQWDRGNGNTEAFF. CDR3 coding DNA: TGTGCCAGCAGTCCCCAGTGGGACAGGGGGAATGGGAACACTGAAGCTTTCTTT.

This clonotype was recorded at least ten times. The chain employs TRBV20-1 and TRBJ1-1; the D gene is possibly TRBD1 (5 bases). The CDR3 consists of 13 residues. Germline V gene data show CDR1 as DFQATT and CDR2 as SNEGSKA (reference sequence). V was shortened by 4 bases and J by 4 bases, with 13 bases between the two germline ends. Here the CDR3 DNA reads TGCAGTGCTATAATGGGCAGGGTCACTGAAGCTTTCTTT. This codes for CSAIMGRVTEAFF.

This clonotype showed up many times. The chain combines TRBV10-3 with TRBJ2-3, with unresolved D. V was cut by 3 bases and J by 2 bases, with 12 bases left in between. CDR1 and CDR2 from the germline V gene are ENHRY and SYGVKD. This CDR3 region has 15 residues. CDR3 amino acids: CAISDKTDLTDTQYF. CDR3 sequence (DNA): TGTGCCATCAGTGATAAGACCGACCTCACAGATACGCAGTATTTT.

This clonotype has more than one count but fewer than ten. This chain uses TRBV7-9 with TRBJ1-4, with 9 nucleotides matching TRBD1. The germline gives CDR1 SEHNR, CDR2 FQNEAQ (reference sequence). V was clipped by 5 bases and J by 7 bases; unmatched bases: 2. This CDR3 is built from 13 residues. CDR3 protein: CASSTGQGEKLFF. Written as DNA, the CDR3 is TGTGCCAGCAGCACGGGACAGGGTGAAAAACTGTTTTTT.

This clonotype was observed a few times. The chain is built from TRBV19 and TRBJ2-2; D gene ambiguous. V was cut by 5 bases and J by 0 bases, with 7 bases left in between. The CDR3 has 14 amino acids. Germline CDR1 and CDR2: LNHDA and SQIVND (reference sequence). CDR3 protein: CASSGSTNTGELFF. The CDR3 DNA sequence: TGTGCCAGTAGTGGCAGTACGAACACCGGGGAGCTGTTTTTT.

This clonotype has only a few counts. V is TRBV5-4 and J is TRBJ1-1, with D possibly matching TRBD1 (6 bases). Looked up from germline, CDR1 is SGHNT and CDR2 is YYREEE (reference sequence). The CDR3 has 13 residues. Trimming removed 6 bases from V and 0 bases from J, with 9 bases in between. The CDR3 coding sequence is TGTGCCAGCAAAACAGGGCTGAACACTGAAGCTTTCTTT. Residues: CASKTGLNTEAFF.

Many counts were recorded for this clonotype. CDR3 region: CASRSSGSSYNEQFF. CDR3 sequence (DNA): TGTGCCAGCAGGTCTAGCGGGAGCTCCTACAATGAGCAGTTCTTC. The J gene is TRBJ2-1, the V gene TRBV7-2; 10 nucleotides match TRBD2. Unmatched junction bases numbered 2, after V lost 6 bases and J lost 0 bases. Germline V gene sequence: CDR1 SGHTA, CDR2 FQGNSA. The CDR3 covers 15 residues. Full variable domain (rest looked up from reference TRBV7-2 and TRBJ2-1): GAGVSQSPSNKVTEKGKDVELRCDPISGHTALYWYRQSLGQGLEFLIYFQGNSAPDKSGLPSDRFSAERTGGSVSTLTIQRTQQEDSAVYLCASRSSGSSYNEQFFGPGTRLTVL.

This clonotype came up many times. The chain uses TRBV12-3 or TRBV12-4 and TRBJ2-1; TRBD1 is a possible D gene (6 bases). This CDR3 has 13 residues. Trimming removed 5 bases from V and 8 bases from J, with 13 bases in between. CDR3 nucleotides: TGTGCCAGCAGTCCCGGCAGGGGCGATGAGCAGTTCTTC. Translating it yields CASSPGRGDEQFF.

Only a few counts were recorded for this clonotype. This chain connects TRBV6-6 to TRBJ1-6, with 12 bases lining up with TRBD1. CDR1 MNHNY and CDR2 SVGAGI come from the germline V gene (reference sequence). This CDR3 contains 20 residues. J lost 5 bases, V lost 0 bases, and 11 bases had no gene match. In nucleotides, the CDR3 is TGTGCCAGCAGTTACTCGCGGGACAGGGGGCGGGTGCCTGATAATTCACCCCTCCACTTT. This translates into CASSYSRDRGRVPDNSPLHF.

The rearrangement uses TRBV5-4 and TRBJ1-2, with 11 bases that match TRBD1. With V trimmed by 4 bases and J by 4 bases, 6 bases remained unmatched. Germline assignment: CDR1 SGHNT and CDR2 YYREEE (reference sequence). The CDR3 totals 15 residues. The CDR3 here is CASSTWTGGGYGYTF. The DNA of the CDR3 is TGTGCCAGCAGCACGTGGACAGGGGGCGGCTATGGCTACACCTTC.

For the CDR3, the DNA is TGCGCCAGCAGCCTGACAGGGGGCGGCGGGGAGCTGTTTTTT. The encoded protein is CASSLTGGGGELFF. The chain employs TRBV5-1 and TRBJ2-2, with TRBD1 matching over 10 bases. CDR1 and CDR2 from the germline V gene are SGHRS and YFSETQ. V lost 4 bases, J lost 7 bases, and 4 bases stayed unmatched. The CDR3 totals 14 residues.